This TCR beta chain is from a study of cytomegalovirus exposure and HLA in healthy donors. Whole-study findings and limits: DRB1 showed the most TCR associations and HLA-C the fewest in a later analysis, as rates varied by HLA locus. Further analysis was carried out later, and it showed several of the most significant clusters appearing linked to common viral pathogens. A few CMV-associated chains were confirmed in vitro to be specific for CMV antigens.

Comment on this clone: Its cognate antigen is unknown.

PCR involved 60 Vbeta and 13 Jbeta primers. Only in-frame clones appear in the TCRdb table, and some are missing; sequencing was by immunoSEQ multiplex PCR. The table has 110,000 to 150,000 clones, approximately 82% seen once. This CDR3 contains 14 residues. Per the germline V gene, CDR1 is LNHDA and CDR2 is SQIVND (reference sequence). The V end lost 1 base, the J end lost 4 bases, and 10 bases lay between the germline ends. V usage is TRBV19 and J usage is TRBJ1-1, with D possibly matching TRBD1 (5 bases). The source of this sequence is a man aged 18 to 29 in good health and CMV-seropositive. Sequenced: PBMCs. The CDR3 sequence: CASSIVGARTEAFF. DNA for the CDR3: TGTGCCAGTAGTATAGTTGGGGCGCGCACTGAAGCTTTCTTT.